Sequencing of this T cell receptor (beta chain) was carried out in a study of CD8+ T cells in alopecia areata. The study's findings and limits: Scalp sequencing captures resident alphabeta T cells of normal skin too. Affected lesional scalp, above all in alopecia totalis/universalis, was more clonal than normal scalp. Mice showed clearer TCR sharing than patients did, a gap that was possibly HLA-related.

Extracted from the samples, RNA was reverse transcribed into cDNA to serve as the sequencing template. TCRdb keeps only in-frame clones here, not all; method: immunoSEQ multiplex PCR. Of approximately 150,000 clones in the sample, around 57% were seen once. Sorting of PBMCs yielded the CD4+ and CD8+ T cells. This clone appeared a few times. What it binds is not known. The junction does not match germline at one end; this may be a read error. The CDR3 length is 14 residues. Germline assignment: CDR1 LNHDA and CDR2 SQIVND (reference sequence). This TCR was recovered from a human donor in good health. The V and J genes are TRBV19 and TRBJ2-1; 7 bases align to TRBD2. Sequenced: CD4+ T cells sorted from blood. This CDR3 is CASSIQRGNNEQLF. In nucleotides, the CDR3 is TGTGCCAGTAGTATTCAGCGGGGAAACAATGAGCAGCTCTTC. Together with reference TRBV19 and TRBJ2-1, the CDR3 gives the full variable domain: DGGITQSPKYLFRKEGQNVTLSCEQNLNHDAMYWYRQDPGQGLRLIYYSQIVNDFQKGDIAEGYSVSREKKESFPLTVTSAQKNPTAFYLCASSIQRGNNEQLFGPGTRLTVL.